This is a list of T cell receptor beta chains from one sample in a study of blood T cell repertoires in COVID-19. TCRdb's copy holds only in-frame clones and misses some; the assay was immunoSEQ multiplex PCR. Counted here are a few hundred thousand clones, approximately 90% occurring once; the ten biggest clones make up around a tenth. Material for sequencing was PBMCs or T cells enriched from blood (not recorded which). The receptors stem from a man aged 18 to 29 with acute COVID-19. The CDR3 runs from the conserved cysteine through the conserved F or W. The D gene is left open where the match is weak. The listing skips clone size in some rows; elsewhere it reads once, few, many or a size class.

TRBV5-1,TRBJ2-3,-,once,CASSLGGIPDTQYF,TGCGCCAGCAGCTTGGGAGGAATCCCGGATACGCAGTATTTT
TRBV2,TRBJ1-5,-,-,CASTSLASNQPQHF,TGTGCCAGCACCTCCCTGGCTAGCAATCAGCCCCAGCATTTT
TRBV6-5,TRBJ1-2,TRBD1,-,CASSPGQPGDGYTF,TGTGCCAGCAGTCCGGGACAGCCGGGGGATGGCTACACCTTC
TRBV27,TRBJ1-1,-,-,CASSLRGLNTEAFF,TGTGCCAGCAGTCTTCGGGGATTGAACACTGAAGCTTTCTTT
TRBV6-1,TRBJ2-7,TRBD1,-,CASSEGQGIEQYF,TGTGCCAGCAGTGAAGGACAGGGAATCGAGCAGTACTTC
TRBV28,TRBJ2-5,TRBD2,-,CASSLVSAMTSGRERETQYF,TGTGCCAGCAGTTTAGTCTCAGCGATGACTAGCGGGAGGGAGAGAGAGACCCAGTACTTC
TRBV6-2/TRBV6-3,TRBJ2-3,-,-,CASSSRETDTQYF,TGTGCCAGCAGCTCAAGAGAAACAGATACGCAGTATTTT
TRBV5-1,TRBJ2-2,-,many,CASSRRFDTGELFF,TGCGCCAGCAGCAGGAGGTTCGACACCGGGGAGCTGTTTTTT
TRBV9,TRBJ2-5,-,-,CASSVDFRGGETQYF,TGTGCCAGCAGCGTAGATTTTAGGGGCGGAGAGACCCAGTACTTC
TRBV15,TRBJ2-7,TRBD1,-,CATSRDTGGYEQYF,TGTGCCACCAGCAGAGATACAGGGGGCTATGAGCAGTACTTC
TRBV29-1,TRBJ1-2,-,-,CSVEGAGGYTF,TGCAGCGTTGAGGGGGCGGGCGGCTACACCTTC
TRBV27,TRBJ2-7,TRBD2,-,CAAGVRNSYEQYF,TGTGCCGCGGGAGTTCGGAACTCCTACGAGCAGTACTTC
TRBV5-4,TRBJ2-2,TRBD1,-,CASSLELQGPNTGELFF,TGTGCCAGCAGCTTGGAACTACAGGGGCCTAACACCGGGGAGCTGTTTTTT
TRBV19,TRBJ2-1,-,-,CASSIDWRSYNEQFF,TGTGCCAGTAGTATAGACTGGAGATCCTACAATGAGCAGTTCTTC
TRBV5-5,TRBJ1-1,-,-,CASSLAFDLNTEAFF,TGTGCCAGCAGCTTGGCATTTGACTTAAACACTGAAGCTTTCTTT
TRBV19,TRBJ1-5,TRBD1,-,CASSGQGENQPQHF,TGTGCCAGTAGCGGACAGGGGGAGAATCAGCCCCAGCATTTT
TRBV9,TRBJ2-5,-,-,CASSPRGKETQYF,TGTGCCAGCAGCCCCCGGGGGAAAGAGACCCAGTACTTC
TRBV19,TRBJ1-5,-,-,CASSPWTVNQPQHF,TGTGCCAGTAGTCCTTGGACAGTCAATCAGCCCCAGCATTTT
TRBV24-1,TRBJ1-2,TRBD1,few,CATSEKGGASGYTF,TGTGCCACCAGTGAGAAAGGGGGCGCAAGTGGCTACACCTTC
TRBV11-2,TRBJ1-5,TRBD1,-,CASSSDRGPQVPQHF,TGTGCCAGCAGCTCGGACAGGGGCCCTCAGGTGCCCCAGCATTTT
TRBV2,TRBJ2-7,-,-,CASNQETYEQYF,TGTGCCAGTAACCAGGAAACCTACGAGCAGTACTTC
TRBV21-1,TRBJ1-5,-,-,CASSKARTGRPLCCNQPQHF,TGTGCCAGCAGCAAAGCGCGAACAGGGCGGCCCCTATGTTGCAATCAGCCCCAGCATTTT
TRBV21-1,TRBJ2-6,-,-,CASSATVPGANVLTF,TGTGCCAGCAGCGCCACAGTACCTGGGGCCAACGTCCTGACTTTC
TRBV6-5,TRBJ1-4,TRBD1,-,CASSRIGQGDEKLFF,TGTGCCAGCAGCCGCATCGGACAGGGGGATGAAAAACTGTTTTTT
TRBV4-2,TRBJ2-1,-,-,CASSTLYIPEQFF,TGTGCCAGCAGCACTCTTTATATTCCTGAGCAGTTCTTC
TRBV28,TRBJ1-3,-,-,CASSFGRDSGNTIYF,TGTGCCAGCAGTTTTGGCAGGGACTCTGGAAACACCATATATTTT
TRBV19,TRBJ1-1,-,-,CASIQTFMNTEAFF,TGTGCCAGTATCCAGACTTTCATGAACACTGAAGCTTTCTTT
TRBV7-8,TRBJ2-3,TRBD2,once,CASSPQWGRATDTQYF,TGTGCCAGCAGCCCCCAATGGGGGAGGGCCACAGATACGCAGTATTTT
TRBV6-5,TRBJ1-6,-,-,CASSYSSGGSSPLHF,TGTGCCAGCAGTTACTCGTCTGGGGGCAGTTCACCCCTCCACTTT
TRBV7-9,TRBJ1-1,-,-,CASSYIVTGNTEAFF,TGTGCCAGCAGCTACATAGTAACAGGGAACACTGAAGCTTTCTTT
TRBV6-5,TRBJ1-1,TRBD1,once,CASSTGQGRTEAFF,TGTGCCAGCAGCACGGGACAGGGGCGAACTGAAGCTTTCTTT
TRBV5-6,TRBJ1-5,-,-,CASSQGGSNIDQPQHF,TGTGCCAGCTCGCAGGGAGGGAGTAATATAGATCAGCCCCAGCATTTT
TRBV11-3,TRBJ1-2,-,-,CASSINRDGYTF,TGTGCCAGCAGCATTAACAGGGATGGCTACACCTTC
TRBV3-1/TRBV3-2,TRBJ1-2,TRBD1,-,CASSQVGQGQGYGYTF,TGTGCCAGCAGCCAAGTTGGACAGGGGCAGGGCTATGGCTACACCTTC
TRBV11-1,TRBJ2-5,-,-,CASSLGPSQGETQYF,TGTGCCAGCAGCCTCGGGCCTAGTCAGGGGGAGACCCAGTACTTC
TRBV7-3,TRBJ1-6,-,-,CASSEQGLNSPLHF,TGTGCCAGCAGCGAACAGGGATTAAATTCACCCCTCCACTTT
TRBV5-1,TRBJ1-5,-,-,CASRVKEDQPQHF,TGCGCCAGCAGGGTCAAAGAGGATCAGCCCCAGCATTTT
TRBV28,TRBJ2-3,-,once,CASSLDTRGTDTQYF,TGTGCCAGCAGCCTGGACACTCGGGGCACAGATACGCAGTATTTT
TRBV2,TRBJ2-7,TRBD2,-,CASKGLAGFYEQYF,TGTGCCAGCAAGGGCCTAGCGGGCTTCTACGAGCAGTACTTC
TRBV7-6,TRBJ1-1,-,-,CASSPWGGMNTEAFF,TGTGCCAGCAGCCCCTGGGGGGGGATGAACACTGAAGCTTTCTTT
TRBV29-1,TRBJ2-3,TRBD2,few,CSVEEGLAGFTDTQYF,TGCAGCGTTGAAGAAGGACTAGCGGGTTTCACAGATACGCAGTATTTT
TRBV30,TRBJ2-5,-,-,CAWSPGVQETQYF,TGTGCCTGGAGCCCCGGGGTCCAGGAGACCCAGTACTTC
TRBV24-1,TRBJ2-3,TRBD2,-,CATSDPPGLAGVSTDTQYF,TGTGCCACCAGTGACCCGCCGGGACTAGCGGGAGTCAGCACAGATACGCAGTATTTT